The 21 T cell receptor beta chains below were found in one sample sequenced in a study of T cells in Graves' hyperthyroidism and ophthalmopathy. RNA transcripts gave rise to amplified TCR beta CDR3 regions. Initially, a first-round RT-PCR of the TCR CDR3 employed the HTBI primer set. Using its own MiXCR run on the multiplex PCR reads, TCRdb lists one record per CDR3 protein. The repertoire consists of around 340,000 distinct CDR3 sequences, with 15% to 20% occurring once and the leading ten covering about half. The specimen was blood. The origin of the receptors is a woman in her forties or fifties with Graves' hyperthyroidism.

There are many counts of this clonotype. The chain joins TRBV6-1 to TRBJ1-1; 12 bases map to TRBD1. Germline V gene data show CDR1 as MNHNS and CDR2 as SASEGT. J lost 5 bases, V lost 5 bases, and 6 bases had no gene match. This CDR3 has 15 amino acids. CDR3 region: CASSIGTGGATEAFF. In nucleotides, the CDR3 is TGTGCCAGCAGTATAGGGACAGGGGGCGCGACTGAAGCTTTCTTT.

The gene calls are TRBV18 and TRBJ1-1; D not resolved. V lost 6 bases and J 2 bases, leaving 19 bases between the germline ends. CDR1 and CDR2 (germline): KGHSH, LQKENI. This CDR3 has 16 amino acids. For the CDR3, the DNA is TGTGCCAGCTCGCTTAACTTAGCCAGAACTAACACTGAAGCTTTCTTT. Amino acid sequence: CASSLNLARTNTEAFF. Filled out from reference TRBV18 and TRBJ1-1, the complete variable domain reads NAGVMQNPRHLVRRRGQEARLRCSPMKGHSHVYWYRQLPEEGLKFMVYLQKENIIDESGMPKERFSAEFPKEGPSILRIQQVVRGDSAAYFCASSLNLARTNTEAFFGQGTRLTVV.

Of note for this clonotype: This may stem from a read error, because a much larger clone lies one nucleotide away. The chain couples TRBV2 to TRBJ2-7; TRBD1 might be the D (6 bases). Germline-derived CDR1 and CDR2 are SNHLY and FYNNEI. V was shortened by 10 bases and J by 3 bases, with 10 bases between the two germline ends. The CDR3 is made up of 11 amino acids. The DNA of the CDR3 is TGTGCCAACGGACAGCACTACGAGCAGTACGTC. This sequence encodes CANGQHYEQYV.

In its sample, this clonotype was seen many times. In nucleotides, the CDR3 is TGTGCCAGCAGTAGCGGGGGGTACGAGCAGTACGTC. It translates to CASSSGGYEQYV. This chain joins TRBV6-1 and TRBJ2-7; 9 nucleotides align to TRBD2. Trimming removed 5 bases from V and 4 bases from J; junction bases left unmatched: 0. Per germline, CDR1 MNHNS and CDR2 SASEGT. The CDR3 runs 12 residues.

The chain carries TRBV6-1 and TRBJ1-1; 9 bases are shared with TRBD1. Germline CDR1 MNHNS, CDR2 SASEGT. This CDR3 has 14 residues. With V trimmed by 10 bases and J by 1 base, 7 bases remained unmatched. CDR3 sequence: CATHPGQGNTEAFF. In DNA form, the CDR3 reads TGTGCCACTCATCCGGGACAGGGGAACACTGAAGCTTTCTTT.

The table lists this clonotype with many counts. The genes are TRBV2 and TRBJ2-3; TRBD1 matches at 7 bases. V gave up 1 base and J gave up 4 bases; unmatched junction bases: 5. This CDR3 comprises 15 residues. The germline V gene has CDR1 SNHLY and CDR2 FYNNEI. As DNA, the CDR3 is TGTGCCAGCAGTGAAGAGGGGGACAGCTCAGATACGCAGTATTTT. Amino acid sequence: CASSEEGDSSDTQYF.

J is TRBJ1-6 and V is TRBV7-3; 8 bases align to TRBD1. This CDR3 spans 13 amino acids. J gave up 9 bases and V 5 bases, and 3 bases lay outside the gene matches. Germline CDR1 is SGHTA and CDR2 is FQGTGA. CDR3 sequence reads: CASSPDRGSPLHF. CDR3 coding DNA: TGTGCCAGCAGCCCCGACAGGGGTTCACCCCTCCACTTT.

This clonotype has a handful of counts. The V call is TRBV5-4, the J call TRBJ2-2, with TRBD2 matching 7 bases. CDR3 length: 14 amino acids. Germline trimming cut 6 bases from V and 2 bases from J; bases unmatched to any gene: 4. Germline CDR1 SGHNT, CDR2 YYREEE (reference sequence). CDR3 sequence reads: CASTPGGNTGELFF. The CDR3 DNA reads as TGTGCCAGCACCCCGGGAGGTAACACCGGGGAGCTGTTTTTT.

The CDR3, as DNA: TGTGCCAGCCACGAGGGTACAGGGTCGTACATTCAGTACTTC. Protein sequence: CASHEGTGSYIQYF. This rearrangement joins TRBV2 to TRBJ2-4; D might be TRBD1 (6 bases). The CDR3 consists of 14 residues. Per the germline V gene, CDR1 is SNHLY and CDR2 is FYNNEI. V gave up 8 bases and J gave up 8 bases, with 19 bases separating them.

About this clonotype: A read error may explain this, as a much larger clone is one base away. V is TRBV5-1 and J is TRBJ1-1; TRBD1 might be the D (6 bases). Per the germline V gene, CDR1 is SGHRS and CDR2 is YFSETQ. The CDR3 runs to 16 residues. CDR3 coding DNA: TGCGCCGGCAGCTTGGAGGGGGGGGGAAGAAACACTGAAGCTTTCTTT. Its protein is CAGSLEGGGRNTEAFF.

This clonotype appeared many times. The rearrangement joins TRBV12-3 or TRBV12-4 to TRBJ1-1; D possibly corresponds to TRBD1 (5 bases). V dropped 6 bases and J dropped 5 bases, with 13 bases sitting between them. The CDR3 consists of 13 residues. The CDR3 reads CASRDSPGTEAFF. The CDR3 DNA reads TGTGCCAGCAGAGACAGTCCAGGGACTGAAGCTTTCTTT.

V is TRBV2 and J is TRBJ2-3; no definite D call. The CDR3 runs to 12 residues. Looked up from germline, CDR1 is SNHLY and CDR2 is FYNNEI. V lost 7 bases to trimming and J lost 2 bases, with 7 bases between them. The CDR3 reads CASTPFTDTQYF. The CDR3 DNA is TGTGCCAGCACCCCTTTCACAGATACGCAGTATTTT.

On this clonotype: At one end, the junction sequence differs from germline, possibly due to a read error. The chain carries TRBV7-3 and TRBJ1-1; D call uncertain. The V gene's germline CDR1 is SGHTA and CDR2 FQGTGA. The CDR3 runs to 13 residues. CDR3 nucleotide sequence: TGTGTCAGCAGCTTAACGAGGAACACTGAAGCTTTCTTT. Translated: CVSSLTRNTEAFF.

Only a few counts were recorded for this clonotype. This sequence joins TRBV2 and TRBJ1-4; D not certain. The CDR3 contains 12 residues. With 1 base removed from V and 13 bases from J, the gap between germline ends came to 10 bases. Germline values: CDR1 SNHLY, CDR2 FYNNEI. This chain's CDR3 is CASSEGGDVLFF. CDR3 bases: TGTGCCAGCAGTGAAGGCGGCGACGTACTGTTTTTT.

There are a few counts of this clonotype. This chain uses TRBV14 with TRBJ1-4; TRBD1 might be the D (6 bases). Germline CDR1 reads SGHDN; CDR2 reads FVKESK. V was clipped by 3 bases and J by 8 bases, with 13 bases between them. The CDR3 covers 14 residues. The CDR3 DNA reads TGTGCCAGCAGCCACGGCAGGGGTGGAGAAAAACTGTTTTTT. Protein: CASSHGRGGEKLFF.

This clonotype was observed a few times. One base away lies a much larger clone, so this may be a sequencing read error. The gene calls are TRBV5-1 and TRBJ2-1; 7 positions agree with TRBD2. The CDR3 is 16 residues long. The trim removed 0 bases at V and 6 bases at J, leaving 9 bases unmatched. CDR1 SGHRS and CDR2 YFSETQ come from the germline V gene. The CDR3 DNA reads TGCGCCAGCAGCTTGGGTCCGGGAGGAGGCCTCAATGAGCAGTTCTTC. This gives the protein CASSLGPGGGLNEQFF.

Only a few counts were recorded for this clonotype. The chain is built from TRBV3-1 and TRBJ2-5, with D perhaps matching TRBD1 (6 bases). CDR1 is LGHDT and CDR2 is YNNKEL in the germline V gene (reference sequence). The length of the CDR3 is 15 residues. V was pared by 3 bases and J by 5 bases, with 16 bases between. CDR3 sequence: CASSQAAGQGETQYF. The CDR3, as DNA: TGTGCCAGCAGCCAGGCGGCAGGTCAGGGGGAGACCCAGTACTTC.

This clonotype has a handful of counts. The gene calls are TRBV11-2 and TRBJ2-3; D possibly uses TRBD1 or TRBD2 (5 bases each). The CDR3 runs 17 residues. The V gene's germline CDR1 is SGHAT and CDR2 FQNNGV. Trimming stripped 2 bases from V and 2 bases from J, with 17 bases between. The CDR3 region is CASSLMSGRYTTDTQYF. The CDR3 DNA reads TGTGCCAGCAGCTTAATGTCGGGACGGTACACCACAGATACGCAGTATTTT.

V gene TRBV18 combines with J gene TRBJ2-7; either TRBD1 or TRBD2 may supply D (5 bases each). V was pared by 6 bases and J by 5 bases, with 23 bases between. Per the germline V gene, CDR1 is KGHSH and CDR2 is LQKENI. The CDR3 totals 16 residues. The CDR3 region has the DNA TGTGCCAGCTCCCCGGGGCCGGCTACTAGAGGCGACGAGCAGTACTTC. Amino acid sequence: CASSPGPATRGDEQYF.

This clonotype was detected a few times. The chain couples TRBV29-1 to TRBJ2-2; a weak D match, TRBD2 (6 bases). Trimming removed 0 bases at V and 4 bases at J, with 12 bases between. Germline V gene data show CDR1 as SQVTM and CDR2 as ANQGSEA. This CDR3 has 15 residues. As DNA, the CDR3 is TGCAGCGTTGAAGACACTAGCCGCGGCACCGGGGAGCTGTTTTTT. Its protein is CSVEDTSRGTGELFF.

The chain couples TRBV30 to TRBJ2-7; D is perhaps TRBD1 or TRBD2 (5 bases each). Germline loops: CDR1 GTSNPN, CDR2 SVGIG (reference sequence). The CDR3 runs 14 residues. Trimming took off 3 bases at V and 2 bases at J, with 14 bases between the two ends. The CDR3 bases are TGTGCCTGGAGCCCACCGGGACCGACCTACGAGCAGTACTTC. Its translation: CAWSPPGPTYEQYF.